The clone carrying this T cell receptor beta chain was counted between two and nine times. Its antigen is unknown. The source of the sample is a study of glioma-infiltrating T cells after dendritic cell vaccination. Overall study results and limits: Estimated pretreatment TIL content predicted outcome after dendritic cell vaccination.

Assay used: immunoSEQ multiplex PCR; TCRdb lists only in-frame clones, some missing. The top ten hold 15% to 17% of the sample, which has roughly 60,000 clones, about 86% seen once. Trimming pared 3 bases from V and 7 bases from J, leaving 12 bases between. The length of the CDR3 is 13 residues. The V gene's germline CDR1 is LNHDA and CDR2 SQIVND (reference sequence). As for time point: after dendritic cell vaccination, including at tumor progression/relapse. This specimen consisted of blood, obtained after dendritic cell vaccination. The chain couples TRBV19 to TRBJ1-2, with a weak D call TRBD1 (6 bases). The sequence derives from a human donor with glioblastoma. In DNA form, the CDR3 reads TGTGCCAGTAGTATGGGGGCGGCTTCTGGCTACACCTTC. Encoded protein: CASSMGAASGYTF.